Reported below is one TCR beta chain. There are 12 residues in the CDR3. CDR1 GTSNPN and CDR2 SVGIG come from the germline V gene (reference sequence). V was trimmed by 5 bases and J by 14 bases, leaving 21 bases between them. The data originate from a study of T cell responses to AZD1222 COVID-19 vaccine. Assay used: immunoSEQ multiplex PCR; TCRdb lists only in-frame clones, some missing. This table has about 110,000 clones, roughly 89% appearing once. The rearrangement joins TRBV30 to TRBJ1-2; TRBD1 is a possible D gene (5 bases). The material sequenced was peripheral blood, taken on day 0 of MenACWY control vaccination. This sequence was found in an adult in good health. CDR3 region: CAWSRARERSTF. The DNA for the CDR3 is TGTGCCTGGTCCCGGGCCAGGGAACGGAGTACCTTC.